Shown below are 2 T cell receptor beta chains from a single sample sequenced in a study of cytomegalovirus exposure and HLA in healthy donors. TCRdb's copy holds only in-frame clones and misses some; the assay was immunoSEQ multiplex PCR. The profile covers about 240,000 clones, with around 87% appearing a single time and roughly 1.2% taken by the ten largest. Material: PBMCs. The receptors come from a woman in her twenties or thirties in good health and CMV-seropositive.

The rearrangement links TRBV5-1 to TRBJ1-1; D perhaps matches TRBD1 (6 bases). From germline, CDR1 is SGHRS and CDR2 YFSETQ. The CDR3 consists of 13 residues. V lost 3 bases to trimming and J lost 4 bases, with 10 bases between them. The CDR3 reads CASSSTGTTEAFF. The CDR3 nucleotides read TGCGCCAGCAGCTCCACAGGGACCACTGAAGCTTTCTTT.

V gene TRBV18 combines with J gene TRBJ2-4; 7 bases match TRBD1. Germline CDR1 is KGHSH and CDR2 is LQKENI. There are 16 residues in the CDR3. The V and J ends lost 4 bases and 1 base, in that order; junction bases with no gene match: 7. CDR3 amino acids: CASSRTGEMAKNIQYF. The CDR3 nucleotides are TGTGCCAGCTCACGAACAGGGGAGATGGCCAAAAACATTCAGTACTTC.